This TCR beta chain was retrieved from a study of blood T cell repertoires in COVID-19 (dated by TCRdb to 2020 to 2021). Some background on the complete study: Samples covering the acute and convalescent phases of COVID-19 were provided by collaborators in the United States, Italy and Spain. The prospective study material was composed of cDNA or gDNA derived from T cells, B-cell-depleted T cells, or PBMCs. The dataset comprised deeply sampled blood TCRbeta repertoires from subjects exposed to, actively infected with, or recovered from COVID-19. The repertoires were made available in a free public database intended to serve as a resource for research on the immune response to SARS-CoV-2. The samples were drawn from two sources: the first 160 participants of the ongoing ImmuneRACE study, and 1,254 subjects contributed by 6 global collaborators. Sample metadata almost always included a de-identified subject ID, COVID-19 status, age in years and sex. Where available, HLA class I and class II types were taken from metadata supplied by the sample provider and were not determined by assay-based typing.

TCRbeta CDR3 regions were amplified from genomic DNA using the immunoSEQ Assay, a bias-controlled multiplex PCR. Concerning the study's data processing: Within the assay, amplification of reference gene primers was used to estimate how many nucleated cells each sample contained. To quantify the absolute abundance of each unique TCRbeta CDR3 rearrangement, sequence reads were collapsed and filtered. For each sample, productive Simpson clonality was calculated as the square root of Simpson's diversity index across productive rearrangements. What TCRdb holds here is the immuneACCESS table cut down to in-frame rearrangements. Part of the clones is not present; checked against another copy, under half of the missing clones reflect an unresolved V gene, and the others are unexplained. V, J and clone size reflect that table, while D and trimming were determined from the DNA. This sample holds 300,000 to 350,000 clones; roughly 87% were observed only once. The top ten constitute about 2% of the sample.

The paper as a whole reports these results and caveats: Clinical and demographic metadata were provided uncurated, with the amount varying by source and participant.

As for this clone: Its antigen target is currently unknown. Base qualities were left out, and no much larger clone turns up one base away.

Collaborating institutions collected whole blood in K2EDTA tubes following their own protocols. For TCRbeta analysis, collaborators shipped samples as frozen whole blood, isolated PBMCs, or DNA extracted from either of those sample types. CDR1 and CDR2, looked up from the germline V gene, are SGHNT and YENEEA. Including cysteine and phenylalanine, the CDR3 has 14 amino acids. Only the CDR3 DNA stays, 42 bases, in frame from base 1. The junction shows trimming of 2 bases on V and 3 bases on J, plus 7 bases between the germline ends. This chain joins TRBV11-3 to TRBJ2-2; tentative D gene TRBD1, with 6 bases matching. Sequenced material: peripheral blood. The TCR comes from a man between 18 and 35 years old with active or convalescent COVID-19. The CDR3 corresponds to CASSLNRDTGELFF. The sequenced DNA is TGTGCCAGCAGCTTAAACAGGGACACCGGGGAGCTGTTTTTT.